The 30 T cell receptor beta chains reported below all come from one sample, sequenced in a study of T cell responses to AZD1222 COVID-19 vaccine (TCRdb year 2021). Libraries were made using the immunoSEQ multiplex PCR assay. Sourced from immuneACCESS, this table was stored by TCRdb with only in-frame sequences that have V and J called. A share of the clones is absent; for the studies checked, an unresolved V gene accounts for under half, and the remainder has no known explanation. Present in this sample are 150,000 to 200,000 clones, less than 90% of which were seen just once. 1.5% to 2% of the sample goes to the ten largest clones. What this sample's time point label stands for: baseline before first vaccination. The starting material was peripheral blood, obtained on day 0 of AZD1222 vaccination. Receptors were obtained from an adult in good health.

The chain recombines TRBV2 with TRBJ1-6, with 10 bases matching TRBD1. CDR1 and CDR2 from the germline V gene are SNHLY and FYNNEI. Trimming took 2 bases from V and 7 from J; bases not matched to a gene: 5. The CDR3 has 16 residues. The CDR3 sequence is CASSETRDRGNSPLHF. The CDR3 bases are TGTGCCAGCAGTGAAACTCGGGACAGGGGCAATTCACCCCTCCACTTT.

The genes are TRBV19 and TRBJ2-1; 7 bases match TRBD1. The V segment lost 6 bases and the J segment 0 bases; nucleotides outside the gene matches: 8. CDR3 length: 16 residues. Germline-derived CDR1 and CDR2 are LNHDA and SQIVND (reference sequence). The CDR3 reads CASRNRGGGSYNEQFF. CDR3 nucleotide sequence: TGTGCCAGTAGGAACAGGGGCGGAGGCTCCTACAATGAGCAGTTCTTC.

The chain combines TRBV15 with TRBJ1-6; 9 nucleotides align to TRBD1. The V and J ends lost 0 bases and 0 bases, in that order; junction bases with no gene match: 9. The germline V gene encodes CDR1 LNHNV and CDR2 YYDKDF (reference sequence). The CDR3 is 20 amino acids. The CDR3 DNA reads TGTGCCACCAGCAGAGATCCGCGGACAGGGGAAAGCTCCTATAATTCACCCCTCCACTTT. Translated: CATSRDPRTGESSYNSPLHF.

The V gene is TRBV5-4, the J gene TRBJ1-6; D not certain. The CDR3 runs 14 residues. Trimming stripped 0 bases from V and 10 bases from J, with 11 bases between. Germline V CDR1 and CDR2: SGHNT, YYREEE (reference sequence). CDR3: CASSLGGRGSPLHF. The CDR3 DNA reads TGTGCCAGCAGCTTGGGAGGGCGAGGATCACCCCTCCACTTT.

The chain recombines TRBV7-2 with TRBJ1-5, with unresolved D. Germline CDR1 SGHTA, CDR2 FQGNSA. The CDR3 extends over 15 amino acids. With 0 bases removed from V and 0 bases from J, the gap between germline ends came to 6 bases. The CDR3: CASSLAGGSNQPQHF. CDR3 in DNA: TGTGCCAGCAGCTTAGCAGGAGGTAGCAATCAGCCCCAGCATTTT.

The gene calls are TRBV11-3 and TRBJ2-5, with 8 bases that match TRBD1. There are 13 residues in the CDR3. The trim removed 5 bases at V and 7 bases at J, leaving 6 bases unmatched. Looked up from germline, CDR1 is SGHNT and CDR2 is YENEEA. Here the CDR3 DNA reads TGTGCCAGCAGCCAGGGGGCGATGGGGACCCAGTACTTC. Its translation: CASSQGAMGTQYF.

The rearrangement uses TRBV10-3 and TRBJ1-1, with 11 nucleotides matching TRBD1. This CDR3 has 15 amino acids. J lost 5 bases, V lost 6 bases, and 8 bases had no gene match. Germline V CDR1 and CDR2: ENHRY, SYGVKD. This CDR3 is CAIRGQGEGWTEAFF. The CDR3 region has the DNA TGTGCCATCAGGGGACAGGGGGAGGGTTGGACTGAAGCTTTCTTT.

The rearrangement joins TRBV2 to TRBJ2-1, with D perhaps matching TRBD1 or TRBD2 (6 bases each). Between the trimmed V and J ends, which lost 3 bases and 8 bases, there was a span of 11 bases. CDR1 and CDR2 from the germline V gene are SNHLY and FYNNEI. The CDR3 consists of 13 residues. For the CDR3, the DNA is TGTGCCAGCAGTGATCAGGAGGGGGATGAGCAGTTCTTC. Translation: CASSDQEGDEQFF.

The J gene is TRBJ1-1, the V gene TRBV11-1; possible D gene TRBD1, 6 bases. There are 16 residues in the CDR3. The germline CDR1 and CDR2 sequences are SGHAT and FQDESV (reference sequence). V lost 3 bases and J lost 3, with 17 bases in between. The CDR3 DNA is TGTGCCAGCAGCTTTGGGGGGCTAGGGCCATACACTGAAGCTTTCTTT. It specifies CASSFGGLGPYTEAFF.

The CDR3 spells CASSEAAGWGYTF. In DNA form, the CDR3 reads TGTGCCAGCAGTGAAGCGGCAGGGTGGGGCTACACCTTC. This chain joins TRBV6-1 and TRBJ1-2; the D gene is possibly TRBD1 (5 bases). This CDR3 has 13 amino acids. V lost 0 bases and J 8 bases, leaving 10 bases between the germline ends. Germline CDR1 MNHNS, CDR2 SASEGT.

This chain links TRBV20-1 with TRBJ1-2; tentative D call: TRBD1 (5 bases). Per the germline V gene, CDR1 is DFQATT and CDR2 is SNEGSKA (reference sequence). Deletions cut 3 bases from V and 7 bases from J, with 9 bases between. The CDR3 totals 11 residues. Here the CDR3 DNA reads TGCAGTGCTAGCTTTGGGGCTGGCTACACCTTC. This sequence encodes CSASFGAGYTF.

This chain uses TRBV6-5 with TRBJ1-2; 9 nucleotides match TRBD1. Losses at the gene ends were 6 bases for V and 3 bases for J; bases not matched to a gene: 8. This CDR3 spans 15 amino acids. The germline gives CDR1 MNHEY, CDR2 SVGAGI. DNA of the CDR3: TGTGCCAGCAGAGGATCGGGACAGGGAGACTATGGCTACACCTTC. It translates to CASRGSGQGDYGYTF.

The chain uses TRBV6-5 and TRBJ1-6, with no clear D. V was clipped by 2 bases and J by 9 bases, with 17 bases between them. The CDR3 sequence is 16 residues long. The germline CDR1 and CDR2 sequences are MNHEY and SVGAGI. The CDR3 spells CASSYVFGLPSSPLHF. The CDR3, as DNA: TGTGCCAGCAGTTACGTCTTCGGGTTGCCAAGTTCACCCCTCCACTTT.

The chain recombines TRBV19 with TRBJ2-5, with D perhaps TRBD1 (5 bases). This CDR3 is built from 14 residues. The V end was cut by 3 bases, the J end by 5 bases, with 13 bases between. Germline lookup yields CDR1 LNHDA and CDR2 SQIVND (reference sequence). Here the CDR3 DNA reads TGTGCCAGTAGTATTTATCAGGGTCCGGAGACCCAGTACTTC. It is translated as CASSIYQGPETQYF.

In its sample, this clone was seen a few times. The chain combines TRBV19 with TRBJ1-1, with no clear D. The CDR3 runs 14 residues. Germline CDR1 LNHDA, CDR2 SQIVND (reference sequence). Trimming took 1 base from V and 5 from J, leaving 11 bases between them. The chain's CDR3 is CASSIAIPGTEAFF. CDR3 in DNA: TGTGCCAGTAGTATAGCCATCCCGGGGACTGAAGCTTTCTTT.

V and J are TRBV6-5 and TRBJ2-1; D gene ambiguous. CDR3 length equals 15 residues. Trimming stripped 1 base from V and 9 bases from J, with 16 bases between. Germline CDR1 and CDR2: MNHEY and SVGAGI. In DNA form, the CDR3 reads TGTGCCAGCAGTTACTTGTCCCCTAGGTCGGTTGAGCAGTTCTTC. Translating gives CASSYLSPRSVEQFF.

The gene calls are TRBV19 and TRBJ1-2; D gene ambiguous. This CDR3 spans 16 amino acids. The germline gives CDR1 LNHDA, CDR2 SQIVND (reference sequence). V was cut by 2 bases and J by 4 bases, with 17 bases left in between. The CDR3 here is CASSIIGGLVGYGYTF. In DNA form, the CDR3 reads TGTGCCAGTAGTATAATTGGAGGACTTGTCGGCTATGGCTACACCTTC.

The chain couples TRBV3-1 (or the pseudogene TRBV3-2) to TRBJ2-2, with D possibly being TRBD2 (5 bases). The CDR3 is 16 amino acids. The V gene's germline CDR1 is LGHDT and CDR2 YNNKEL (reference sequence). Trimming pared 5 bases from V and 0 bases from J, leaving 13 bases between. CDR3 residues: CASSTSDSPNTGELFF. CDR3 bases: TGTGCCAGCAGCACCTCGGACTCCCCGAACACCGGGGAGCTGTTTTTT.

The chain combines TRBV24-1 with TRBJ1-5; D uncertain. This CDR3 has 15 amino acids. Trimming stripped 2 bases from V and 1 base from J, with 8 bases between. The germline V gene has CDR1 KGHDR and CDR2 SFDVKD. CDR3 sequence reads: CATSDSLRSNQPQHF. In DNA, the CDR3 is TGTGCCACCAGTGATTCCTTGAGGAGCAATCAGCCCCAGCATTTT.

V and J are TRBV9 and TRBJ2-3; 10 nucleotides align to TRBD2. The V and J ends lost 0 bases and 5 bases, in that order; junction bases with no gene match: 9. The CDR3 totals 17 residues. Germline values: CDR1 SGDLS, CDR2 YYNGEE. CDR3 DNA: TGTGCCAGCAGCGTAGGGTCAGCGGGGGGGCGGTTAGATACGCAGTATTTT. Translated: CASSVGSAGGRLDTQYF.

The chain recombines TRBV7-9 with TRBJ2-5, with D possibly TRBD2 on 6 matching bases. CDR3 size: 14 residues. V gave up 2 bases and J gave up 5 bases, with 12 bases separating them. The germline V gene encodes CDR1 SEHNR and CDR2 FQNEAQ (reference sequence). The CDR3 bases are TGTGCCAGCAGCTTAAGGGAGGTGAGGGAGACCCAGTACTTC. Encoded protein: CASSLREVRETQYF.

This clone was recorded a few times. This chain connects TRBV6-5 to TRBJ1-1, with no clear D. V lost 0 bases, J lost 1 base, and 9 bases lay in between. The CDR3 covers 15 residues. Germline V gene data show CDR1 as MNHEY and CDR2 as SVGAGI. DNA for the CDR3: TGTGCCAGCAGTTACTCGAGGCGACAGAACACTGAAGCTTTCTTT. This translates into CASSYSRRQNTEAFF.

The rearrangement uses TRBV10-3 and TRBJ1-6; D possibly corresponds to TRBD1 (5 bases). Per germline, CDR1 ENHRY and CDR2 SYGVKD. The CDR3 extends over 14 amino acids. V was cut by 6 bases and J by 7 bases, with 13 bases left in between. CDR3 loop: CAIREGTDNSPLHF. CDR3 DNA sequence: TGTGCCATCAGAGAGGGGACGGACAATTCACCCCTCCACTTT.

This rearrangement joins TRBV7-9 to TRBJ1-3; no definite D call. Germline V gene lookup returns CDR1 SEHNR and CDR2 FQNEAQ (reference sequence). Trimming took off 0 bases at V and 0 bases at J, with 9 bases between the two ends. CDR3 length: 16 residues. In DNA form, the CDR3 reads TGTGCCAGCAGCTTAGCGTTTGGAGACTCTGGAAACACCATATATTTT. It is translated as CASSLAFGDSGNTIYF. Variable domain in full (rest from reference TRBV7-9 and TRBJ1-3): DTGVSQNPRHKITKRGQNVTFRCDPISEHNRLYWYRQTLGQGPEFLTYFQNEAQLEKSRLLSDRFSAERPKGSFSTLEIQRTEQGDSAMYLCASSLAFGDSGNTIYFGEGSWLTVV.

This sequence joins TRBV5-4 and TRBJ2-6, with D possibly TRBD1 on 6 matching bases. Per germline, CDR1 SGHNT and CDR2 YYREEE (reference sequence). The germline V and J ends were trimmed by 4 bases and 0 bases, with 14 bases remaining between them. This CDR3 contains 17 residues. The CDR3 DNA sequence: TGTGCCAGCAGCCCCAAGGGACACCTCTCTGGGGCCAACGTCCTGACTTTC. Residues: CASSPKGHLSGANVLTF.

V gene TRBV14 combines with J gene TRBJ2-3; no firm D call. This CDR3 spans 16 amino acids. V lost 5 bases, J lost 2 bases, and 17 bases lay in between. The germline gives CDR1 SGHDN, CDR2 FVKESK. CDR3 loop: CASSGQRTALTDTQYF. The CDR3 DNA reads as TGTGCCAGCAGCGGGCAACGGACGGCTCTCACAGATACGCAGTATTTT.

The chain uses TRBV12-3 or TRBV12-4 and TRBJ1-2; 7 bases line up with TRBD1. The CDR3 runs 11 residues. V dropped 6 bases and J dropped 8; count of bases not matched to a gene: 3. The CDR3 bases are TGTGCCAGCAGAGAGACAGGGGGCTACACCTTC. This gives the protein CASRETGGYTF.

The chain uses TRBV30 and TRBJ1-3; no definite D call. Per germline, CDR1 GTSNPN and CDR2 SVGIG (reference sequence). Trimming removed 5 bases at V and 0 bases at J, with 8 bases between. This CDR3 region has 13 residues. The CDR3 nucleotides are TGTGCCTGGCCCATGCCCTCTGGAAACACCATATATTTT. Protein: CAWPMPSGNTIYF.

This clone was seen only a few times. The rearrangement uses TRBV2 and TRBJ1-1, with TRBD1 matching over 7 bases. Per germline, CDR1 SNHLY and CDR2 FYNNEI. V gave up 6 bases and J gave up 8 bases; unmatched junction bases: 6. The CDR3 is 12 residues long. As DNA, the CDR3 is TGTGCCAGCAGAGTAGACAGGGTCGAAGCTTTCTTT. It translates to CASRVDRVEAFF.

This clone was detected only once. V gene TRBV6-1 combines with J gene TRBJ2-6; D remains unclear. The germline gives CDR1 MNHNS, CDR2 SASEGT. The CDR3 covers 16 residues. The V gene lost 3 bases and the J gene lost 0 bases, with 9 bases spanning the gap. CDR3: CASSEGSSSGANVLTF. The CDR3 coding sequence is TGTGCCAGCAGTGAGGGCAGTAGCTCTGGGGCCAACGTCCTGACTTTC.